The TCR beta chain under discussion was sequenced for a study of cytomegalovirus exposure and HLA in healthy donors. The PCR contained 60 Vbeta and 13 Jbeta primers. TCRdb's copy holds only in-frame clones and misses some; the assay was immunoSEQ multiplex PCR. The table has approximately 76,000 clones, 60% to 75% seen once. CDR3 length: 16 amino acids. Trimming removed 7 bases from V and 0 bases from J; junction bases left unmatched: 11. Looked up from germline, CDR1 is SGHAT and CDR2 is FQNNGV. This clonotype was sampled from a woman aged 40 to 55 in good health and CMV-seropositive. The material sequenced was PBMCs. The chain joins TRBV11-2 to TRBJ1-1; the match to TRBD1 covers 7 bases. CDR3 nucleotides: TGTGCCAGCAAGGAGCGACAGGGAACAATGAACACTGAAGCTTTCTTT. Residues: CASKERQGTMNTEAFF.